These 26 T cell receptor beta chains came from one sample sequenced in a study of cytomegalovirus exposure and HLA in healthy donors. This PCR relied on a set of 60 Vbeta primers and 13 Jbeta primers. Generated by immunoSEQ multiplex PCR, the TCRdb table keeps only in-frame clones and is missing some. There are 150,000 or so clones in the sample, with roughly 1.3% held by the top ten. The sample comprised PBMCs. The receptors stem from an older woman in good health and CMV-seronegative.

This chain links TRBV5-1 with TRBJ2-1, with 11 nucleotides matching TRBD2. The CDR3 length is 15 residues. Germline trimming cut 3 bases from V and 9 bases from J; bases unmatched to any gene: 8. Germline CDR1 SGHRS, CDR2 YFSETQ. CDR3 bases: TGCGCCAGCAGCTCATTAGCGGGGGGGCCGAGTGAGCAGTTCTTC. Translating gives CASSSLAGGPSEQFF. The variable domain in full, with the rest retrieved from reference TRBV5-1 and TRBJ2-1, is KAGVTQTPRYLIKTRGQQVTLSCSPISGHRSVSWYQQTPGQGLQFLFEYFSETQRNKGNFPGRFSGRQFSNSRSEMNVSTLELGDSALYLCASSSLAGGPSEQFFGPGTRLTVL.

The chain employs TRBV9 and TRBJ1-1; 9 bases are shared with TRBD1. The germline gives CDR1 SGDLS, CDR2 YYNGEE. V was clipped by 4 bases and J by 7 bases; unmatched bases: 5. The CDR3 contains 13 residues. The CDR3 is CASSSRQGGEAFF. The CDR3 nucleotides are TGTGCCAGCAGCTCACGACAGGGGGGTGAAGCTTTCTTT. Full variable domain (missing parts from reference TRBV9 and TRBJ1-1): DSGVTQTPKHLITATGQRVTLRCSPRSGDLSVYWYQQSLDQGLQFLIQYYNGEERAKGNILERFSAQQFPDLHSELNLSSLELGDSALYFCASSSRQGGEAFFGQGTRLTVV.

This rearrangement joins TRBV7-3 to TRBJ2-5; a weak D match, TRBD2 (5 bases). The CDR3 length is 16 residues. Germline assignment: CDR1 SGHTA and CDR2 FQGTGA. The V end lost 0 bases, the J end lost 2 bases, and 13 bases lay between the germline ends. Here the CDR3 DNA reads TGTGCCAGCAGCTTAACAGGGAGAACTCATCAAGAGACCCAGTACTTC. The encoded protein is CASSLTGRTHQETQYF.

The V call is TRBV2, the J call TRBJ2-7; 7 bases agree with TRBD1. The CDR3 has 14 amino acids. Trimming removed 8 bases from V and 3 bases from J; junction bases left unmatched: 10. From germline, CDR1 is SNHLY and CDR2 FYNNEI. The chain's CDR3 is CASAGRDSHYEQYF. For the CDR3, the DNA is TGTGCCAGCGCAGGCCGGGACAGCCACTACGAGCAGTACTTC.

In nucleotides, the CDR3 is TGTGCCACCAGCGAAGGACTAGCGGGAGCATCCTACGAGCAGTACTTC. It encodes CATSEGLAGASYEQYF. The rearrangement uses TRBV15 and TRBJ2-5, with 13 bases identical to TRBD2. The better agreement between TRBJ2-7 and the DNA end casts doubt on the J call. Per germline, CDR1 LNHNV and CDR2 YYDKDF (reference sequence). The CDR3 sequence is 16 residues long.

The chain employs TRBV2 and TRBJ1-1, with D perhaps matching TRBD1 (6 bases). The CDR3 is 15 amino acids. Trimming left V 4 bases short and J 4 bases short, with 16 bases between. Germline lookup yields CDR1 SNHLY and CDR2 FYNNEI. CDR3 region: CASSVGGARVTEAFF. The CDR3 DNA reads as TGTGCCAGCAGTGTAGGGGGGGCGCGGGTCACTGAAGCTTTCTTT.

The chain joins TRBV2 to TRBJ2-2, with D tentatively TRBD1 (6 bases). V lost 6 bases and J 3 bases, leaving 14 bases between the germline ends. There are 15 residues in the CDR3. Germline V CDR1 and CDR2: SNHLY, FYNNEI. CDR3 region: CASSQGLGYTGELFF. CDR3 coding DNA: TGTGCCAGCAGCCAGGGGCTCGGATACACCGGGGAGCTGTTTTTT.

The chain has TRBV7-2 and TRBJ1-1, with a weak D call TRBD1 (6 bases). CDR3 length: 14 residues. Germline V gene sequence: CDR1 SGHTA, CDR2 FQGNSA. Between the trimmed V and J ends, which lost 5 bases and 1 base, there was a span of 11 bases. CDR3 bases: TGTGCCAGCAGCCCGTACAGGGAGAACACTGAAGCTTTCTTT. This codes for CASSPYRENTEAFF.

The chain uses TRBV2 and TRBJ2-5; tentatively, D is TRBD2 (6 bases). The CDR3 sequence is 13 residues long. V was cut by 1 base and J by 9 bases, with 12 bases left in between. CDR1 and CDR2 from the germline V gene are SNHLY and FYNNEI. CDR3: CASSEGLGEAQYF. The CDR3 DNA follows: TGTGCCAGCAGTGAAGGTTTAGGGGAGGCCCAGTACTTC.

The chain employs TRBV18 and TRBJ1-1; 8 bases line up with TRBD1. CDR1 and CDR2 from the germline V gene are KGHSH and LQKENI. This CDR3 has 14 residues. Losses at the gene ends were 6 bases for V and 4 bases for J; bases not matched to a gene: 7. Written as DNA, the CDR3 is TGTGCCAGCTCCTCAAAACAGGGGGGCACTGAAGCTTTCTTT. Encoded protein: CASSSKQGGTEAFF.

The CDR3 reads CASSLVLAGEQYF. CDR3 DNA sequence: TGTGCCAGCAGCTTAGTACTAGCGGGCGAGCAGTACTTC. The J gene is TRBJ2-7, the V gene TRBV11-2; TRBD2 matches at 9 bases. Germline-derived CDR1 and CDR2 are SGHAT and FQNNGV. V trimming: 1 base; J trimming: 6 bases; junction bases outside the gene matches: 1. The CDR3 length is 13 residues.

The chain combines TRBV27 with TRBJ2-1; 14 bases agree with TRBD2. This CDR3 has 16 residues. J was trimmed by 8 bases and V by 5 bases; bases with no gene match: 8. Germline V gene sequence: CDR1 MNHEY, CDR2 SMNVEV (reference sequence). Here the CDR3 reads CASSPTGTSGSHEQFF. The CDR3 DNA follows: TGTGCCAGCAGTCCCACCGGGACTAGCGGGAGCCATGAGCAGTTCTTC.

The CDR3 is CASSAKDRTNEKLFF. CDR3 DNA: TGTGCCAGCAGCGCGAAAGACAGGACTAATGAAAAACTGTTTTTT. The V gene is TRBV5-4, the J gene TRBJ1-4, with D possibly TRBD1 on 6 matching bases. The CDR3 totals 15 residues. V was clipped by 4 bases and J by 2 bases, with 12 bases between them. Germline assignment: CDR1 SGHNT and CDR2 YYREEE (reference sequence).

For the CDR3, the DNA is TGTGCCAGCAGCTGGGACAGGAACACTGAAGCTTTCTTT. Amino acids: CASSWDRNTEAFF. The J gene is TRBJ1-1, the V gene TRBV5-6, with 7 bases identical to TRBD1. Germline V gene sequence: CDR1 SGHDT, CDR2 YYEEEE. The J segment lost 1 base and the V segment lost 3 bases, leaving 0 bases of the junction unmatched. This CDR3 region has 13 residues.

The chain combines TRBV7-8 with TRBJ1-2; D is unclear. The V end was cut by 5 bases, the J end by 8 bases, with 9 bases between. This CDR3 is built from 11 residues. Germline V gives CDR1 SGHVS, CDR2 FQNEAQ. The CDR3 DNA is TGTGCCAGCAGCCAAGTGGCAGGCTACACCTTC. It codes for CASSQVAGYTF.

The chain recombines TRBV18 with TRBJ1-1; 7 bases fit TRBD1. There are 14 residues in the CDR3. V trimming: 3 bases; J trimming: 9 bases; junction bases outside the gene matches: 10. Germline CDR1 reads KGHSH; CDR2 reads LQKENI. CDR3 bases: TGTGCCAGCTCACCCGAAGGGGGCGCGGTAAAAGCTTTCTTT. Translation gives CASSPEGGAVKAFF.

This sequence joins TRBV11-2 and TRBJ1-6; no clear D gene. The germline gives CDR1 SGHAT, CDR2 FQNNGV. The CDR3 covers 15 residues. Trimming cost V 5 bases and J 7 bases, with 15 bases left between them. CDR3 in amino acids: CASSLARRENSPLHF. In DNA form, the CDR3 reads TGTGCCAGCAGCCTGGCTAGAAGGGAGAATTCACCCCTCCACTTT.

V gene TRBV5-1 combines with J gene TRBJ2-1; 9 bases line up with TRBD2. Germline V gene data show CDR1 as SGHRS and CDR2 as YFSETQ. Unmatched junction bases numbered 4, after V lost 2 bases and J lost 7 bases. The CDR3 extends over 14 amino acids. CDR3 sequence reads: CASSFAGGVNEQFF. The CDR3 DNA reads TGCGCCAGCAGCTTTGCGGGAGGGGTGAATGAGCAGTTCTTC.

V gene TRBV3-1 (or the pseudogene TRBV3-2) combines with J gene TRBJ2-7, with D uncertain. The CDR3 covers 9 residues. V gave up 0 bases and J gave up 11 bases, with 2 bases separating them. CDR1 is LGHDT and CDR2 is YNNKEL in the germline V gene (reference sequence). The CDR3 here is CASSQDKYF. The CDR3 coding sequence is TGTGCCAGCAGCCAAGACAAGTACTTC.

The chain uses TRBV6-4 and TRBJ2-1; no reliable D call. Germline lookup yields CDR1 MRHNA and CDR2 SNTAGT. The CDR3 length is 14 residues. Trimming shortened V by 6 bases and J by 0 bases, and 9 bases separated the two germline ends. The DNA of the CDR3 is TGTGCCAGCAGCCGAGAGGACTCCTACAATGAGCAGTTCTTC. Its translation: CASSREDSYNEQFF.

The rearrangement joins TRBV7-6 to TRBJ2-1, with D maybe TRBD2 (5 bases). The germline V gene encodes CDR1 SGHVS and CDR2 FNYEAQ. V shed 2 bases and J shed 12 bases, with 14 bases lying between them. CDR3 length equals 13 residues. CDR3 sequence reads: CASSLMLAGGQFF. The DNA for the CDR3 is TGTGCCAGCAGCTTAATGCTGGCGGGCGGGCAGTTCTTC.

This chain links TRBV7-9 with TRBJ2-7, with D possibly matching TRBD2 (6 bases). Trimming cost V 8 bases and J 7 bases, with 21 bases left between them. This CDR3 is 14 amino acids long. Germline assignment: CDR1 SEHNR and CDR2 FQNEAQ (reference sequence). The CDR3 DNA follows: TGTGCCAGCGACTCGGACATAAGTGGGAGGGAGCAGTACTTC. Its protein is CASDSDISGREQYF. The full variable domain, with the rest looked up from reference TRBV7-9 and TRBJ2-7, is DTGVSQNPRHKITKRGQNVTFRCDPISEHNRLYWYRQTLGQGPEFLTYFQNEAQLEKSRLLSDRFSAERPKGSFSTLEIQRTEQGDSAMYLCASDSDISGREQYFGPGTRLTVT.

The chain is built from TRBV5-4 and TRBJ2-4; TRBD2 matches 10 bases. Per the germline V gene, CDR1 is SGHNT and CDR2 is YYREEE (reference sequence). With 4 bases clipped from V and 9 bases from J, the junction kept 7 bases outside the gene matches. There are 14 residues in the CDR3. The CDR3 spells CASSDTSGVGIQYF. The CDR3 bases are TGTGCCAGCAGCGATACTAGCGGGGTTGGCATTCAGTACTTC.

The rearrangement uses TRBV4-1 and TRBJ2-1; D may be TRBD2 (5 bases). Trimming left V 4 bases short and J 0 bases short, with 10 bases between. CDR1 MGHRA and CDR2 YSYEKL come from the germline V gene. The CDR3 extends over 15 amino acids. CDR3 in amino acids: CASSRGSYSYNEQFF. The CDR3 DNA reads TGCGCCAGCAGCCGAGGGAGTTACTCCTACAATGAGCAGTTCTTC.

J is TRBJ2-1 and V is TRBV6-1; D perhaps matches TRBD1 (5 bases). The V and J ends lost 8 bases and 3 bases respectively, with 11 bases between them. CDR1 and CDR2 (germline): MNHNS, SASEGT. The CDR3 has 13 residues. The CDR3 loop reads CASGEQDYNEQFF. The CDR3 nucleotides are TGTGCCAGCGGGGAACAGGACTACAATGAGCAGTTCTTC.

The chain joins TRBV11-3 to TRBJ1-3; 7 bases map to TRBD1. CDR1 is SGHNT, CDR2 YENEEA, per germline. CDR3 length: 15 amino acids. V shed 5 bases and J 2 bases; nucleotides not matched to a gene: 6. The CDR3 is CASSETGEPGNTIYF. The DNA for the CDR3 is TGTGCCAGCAGCGAAACAGGGGAACCTGGAAACACCATATATTTT. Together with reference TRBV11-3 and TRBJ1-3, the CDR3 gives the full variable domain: EAGVVQSPRYKIIEKKQPVAFWCNPISGHNTLYWYLQNLGQGPELLIRYENEEAVDDSQLPKDRFSAERLKGVDSTLKIQPAELGDSAVYLCASSETGEPGNTIYFGEGSWLTVV.